A single sample gave rise to the 5 T cell receptor beta chains below, sequenced in a study of identical twins (dated by TCRdb to about 2016). Library generation was performed with 5' RACE. The listed sequencing device is Illumina HiSeq 2000. TCRdb passed the public sequencing reads through fastp at Q25 and MiXCR, retaining productive beta sequences. When rows share a CDR3 protein, they turn into one entry using the most common DNA and genes. The sample has 500,000 to 600,000 distinct CDR3 sequences on record, less than 25% of them singletons. Of the sample, around 0.9% is held by the ten largest clones. The data also belong to a second study, concerning T cells expressing NK-cell markers.

The sample comprised CD4+ T cells sorted from blood. The origin of the receptors is a young woman in good health.

The chain combines TRBV7-9 with TRBJ1-6; D gene unclear. Between the trimmed V and J ends, which lost 2 bases and 5 bases, there was a span of 7 bases. This CDR3 contains 14 residues. Looked up from germline, CDR1 is SEHNR and CDR2 is FQNEAQ (reference sequence). The CDR3 nucleotides are TGTGCCAGCAGCTTAAGAACAGATAATTCACCCCTCCACTTT. Translated, it gives CASSLRTDNSPLHF.

V is TRBV7-3 and J is TRBJ1-6; D not certain. Germline CDR1 and CDR2: SGHTA and FQGTGA. Between the trimmed V and J ends, which lost 3 bases and 8 bases, there was a span of 8 bases. The CDR3 sequence is 13 residues long. Here the CDR3 DNA reads TGTGCCAGCAGCTTTGGGTGGGATTCACCCCTCCACTTT. It codes for CASSFGWDSPLHF.

A few counts support this clonotype. This rearrangement joins TRBV20-1 to TRBJ2-1, with 12 nucleotides matching TRBD2. The length of the CDR3 is 16 residues. The ends lost 3 bases at V and 1 base at J; junction bases unmatched: 4. In germline, CDR1 is DFQATT, CDR2 SNEGSKA (reference sequence). CDR3 region: CSARTSGSLSYNEQFF. As DNA, the CDR3 is TGCAGTGCTAGGACTAGCGGGAGTCTTTCCTACAATGAGCAGTTCTTC.

The V call is TRBV28, the J call TRBJ1-2; D is unresolved. Germline values: CDR1 MDHEN, CDR2 SYDVKM. This CDR3 contains 12 residues. The CDR3 nucleotides are TGTGTAGTCACGTCAGCTAACTATGGCTACACCTTC. It translates to CVVTSANYGYTF.

This clonotype was seen repeatedly, ten times or more. The chain employs TRBV5-1 and TRBJ1-6, with 8 bases that match TRBD1. J lost 7 bases, V lost 0 bases, and 0 bases had no gene match. This CDR3 is 14 amino acids long. CDR1 is SGHRS and CDR2 is YFSETQ in the germline V gene. The CDR3 loop reads CASSLDRGNSPLHF. CDR3 bases: TGCGCCAGCAGCTTGGACAGGGGGAATTCACCCCTCCACTTT. The variable domain in full, with the rest retrieved from reference TRBV5-1 and TRBJ1-6, is KAGVTQTPRYLIKTRGQQVTLSCSPISGHRSVSWYQQTPGQGLQFLFEYFSETQRNKGNFPGRFSGRQFSNSRSEMNVSTLELGDSALYLCASSLDRGNSPLHFGNGTRLTVT.